The 22 T cell receptor beta chains below were found in one sample sequenced in a study of cytomegalovirus exposure and HLA in healthy donors. PCR amplification relied on 60 Vbeta primers (plus 13 Jbeta primers). TCRdb's table, derived via immunoSEQ multiplex PCR, lists solely in-frame clones and lacks some. The table includes around 44,000 clones, roughly 87% detected once. Specimen: PBMCs. Receptor source: a woman in her 40s in good health and CMV-seropositive.

The chain couples TRBV10-3 to TRBJ2-3; 13 positions agree with TRBD2. The V gene end was trimmed by 2 bases and the J gene end by 9 bases; junction bases not matched to a gene: 8. Per germline, CDR1 ENHRY and CDR2 SYGVKD. This CDR3 is built from 16 residues. In DNA, the CDR3 is TGTGCCATCAGTGAGACCGGGACTAGCGGGACTGGGACGCAGTATTTT. This translates into CAISETGTSGTGTQYF.

V usage is TRBV6-5 and J usage is TRBJ2-7, with 8 bases fitting TRBD1. Germline V CDR1 and CDR2: MNHEY, SVGAGI. Losses at the gene ends were 2 bases for V and 6 bases for J; bases not matched to a gene: 3. The length of the CDR3 is 13 residues. The CDR3 DNA reads as TGTGCCAGCAGTTACACGACAGGGGCCGAGCAGTACTTC. Amino acid sequence: CASSYTTGAEQYF.

V is TRBV4-1 and J is TRBJ1-6; weak D call: TRBD1 (5 bases). The CDR3 loop spans 14 amino acids. Germline V CDR1 and CDR2: MGHRA, YSYEKL. V was cut by 1 base and J by 8 bases, with 9 bases left in between. CDR3 bases: TGCGCCAGCAGCCAAGCGGGGGGTGATTCACCCCTCCACTTT. The encoded protein is CASSQAGGDSPLHF.

The V and J genes are TRBV25-1 and TRBJ2-2, with a weak D call TRBD1 (6 bases). The CDR3 is made up of 14 amino acids. V was cut by 7 bases and J by 6 bases, with 15 bases left in between. Germline V gene lookup returns CDR1 MGHDK and CDR2 SYGVNS. The CDR3 nucleotides are TGTGCCAGCACTCCAGGGACATTTTCCGGGGAGCTGTTTTTT. It codes for CASTPGTFSGELFF.

The chain links TRBV6-1 to TRBJ1-5, with 8 bases identical to TRBD1. Germline lookup yields CDR1 MNHNS and CDR2 SASEGT. The CDR3 is 15 amino acids. The V gene end was trimmed by 6 bases and the J gene end by 5 bases; junction bases not matched to a gene: 9. In nucleotides, the CDR3 is TGTGCCAGCAGCCACAGGGGGTTTGAGGATCAGCCCCAGCATTTT. Translation: CASSHRGFEDQPQHF.

The rearrangement joins TRBV4-1 to TRBJ1-2, with D possibly matching TRBD1 (5 bases). Germline CDR1 reads MGHRA; CDR2 reads YSYEKL. CDR3 size: 14 residues. Trimming stripped 0 bases from V and 4 bases from J, with 9 bases between. The CDR3 loop is CASSQDGGSYGYTF. For the CDR3, the DNA is TGCGCCAGCAGCCAAGACGGGGGTAGCTATGGCTACACCTTC.

This sequence joins TRBV28 and TRBJ2-3; D uncertain. Germline assignment: CDR1 MDHEN and CDR2 SYDVKM. Trimming stripped 3 bases from V and 4 bases from J, with 8 bases between. CDR3 length equals 13 residues. Here the CDR3 reads CASSFGPPDTQYF. The CDR3 nucleotides read TGTGCCAGCAGTTTTGGCCCGCCAGATACGCAGTATTTT.

The count of this clone is one. The chain combines TRBV2 with TRBJ2-1, with a tentative D call TRBD2 (5 bases). V was cut by 8 bases and J by 0 bases, with 11 bases left in between. Germline loops: CDR1 SNHLY, CDR2 FYNNEI. CDR3 size: 14 residues. The CDR3 bases are TGTGCCAGCGATGGTAGCGACTCCTACAATGAGCAGTTCTTC. Its translation is CASDGSDSYNEQFF. Using reference TRBV2 and TRBJ2-1 for the parts outside the CDR3, the full variable domain is EPEVTQTPSHQVTQMGQEVILRCVPISNHLYFYWYRQILGQKVEFLVSFYNNEISEKSEIFDDQFSVERPDGSNFTLKIRSTKLEDSAMYFCASDGSDSYNEQFFGPGTRLTVL.

V gene TRBV2 combines with J gene TRBJ2-4; 9 bases are shared with TRBD1. V lost 4 bases to trimming and J lost 4 bases; unmatched junction nucleotides: 5. From germline, CDR1 is SNHLY and CDR2 FYNNEI. CDR3 length: 15 residues. The CDR3 nucleotides are TGTGCCAGCAGTGGAACGACAGGGGGGAAAAACATTCAGTACTTC. This encodes CASSGTTGGKNIQYF.

Remarks on this clone: One junction end disagrees with the germline gene, perhaps due to a read error. The CDR3 spells CASSLAGSGELFF. CDR3 DNA sequence: TGTGCCAGCAGCCTAGCAGGGAGCGGGGAGCTGTTTTTT. This chain links TRBV7-9 with TRBJ2-2; D could derive from TRBD1 or TRBD2 (5 bases each). Looked up from germline, CDR1 is SEHNR and CDR2 is FQNEAQ (reference sequence). The CDR3 runs to 13 residues.

V usage is TRBV28 and J usage is TRBJ2-5, with D perhaps TRBD2 (7 bases). The J call is uncertain, as TRBJ2-7 better fits the DNA end. The CDR3 totals 14 residues. Germline V gives CDR1 MDHEN, CDR2 SYDVKM. CDR3 bases: TGTGCCAGCAGTTTATACGGGGGGCTCTACGAGCAGTACTTC. Residues: CASSLYGGLYEQYF.

This clone was detected once. The V call is TRBV9, the J call TRBJ1-1; TRBD1 is a possible D gene (5 bases). Germline V gives CDR1 SGDLS, CDR2 YYNGEE. The CDR3 is 15 amino acids. The ends were cut back, 1 base at V and 10 bases at J, with 20 bases in the middle. Here the CDR3 reads CASSVIPQGGGTAFF. CDR3 in DNA: TGTGCCAGCAGCGTAATTCCCCAAGGTGGGGGGACAGCTTTCTTT.

J is TRBJ2-1 and V is TRBV13; 10 nucleotides agree with TRBD1. V shed 4 bases, J shed 8 bases, and the junction held 17 bases outside the gene matches. Germline V lookup: CDR1 PRHDT, CDR2 FYEKMQ (reference sequence). The CDR3 has 18 amino acids. CDR3 sequence (DNA): TGTGCCAGCAGCTCGGCGGACCACCGGGACAGGGGCTGGGATGAGCAGTTCTTC. Amino acids: CASSSADHRDRGWDEQFF.

This rearrangement joins TRBV19 to TRBJ2-2; D is perhaps TRBD2 (7 bases). The CDR3 contains 14 residues. Germline CDR1 reads LNHDA; CDR2 reads SQIVND (reference sequence). Trimming removed 4 bases at V and 6 bases at J, with 12 bases between. CDR3 nucleotides: TGTGCCAGTAGTAGGGGGGGCAGCGCCGGGGAGCTGTTTTTT. Protein sequence: CASSRGGSAGELFF.

This chain uses TRBV7-8 with TRBJ2-3; D gene ambiguous. The CDR3 is 12 residues long. V was trimmed by 3 bases and J by 8 bases, leaving 9 bases between them. The V gene's germline CDR1 is SGHVS and CDR2 FQNEAQ. The CDR3 region has the DNA TGTGCCAGCAGCTTCCTCCTTCCTACGCAGTATTTT. Translation: CASSFLLPTQYF.

The V gene is TRBV6-1, the J gene TRBJ2-4; the D gene is possibly TRBD2 (6 bases). The CDR3 is 14 residues long. V lost 7 bases and J lost 0, with 10 bases in between. The germline V gene has CDR1 MNHNS and CDR2 SASEGT. The CDR3 region has the DNA TGTGCCAGCAATAGGGACTTAGCCAAAAACATTCAGTACTTC. This sequence encodes CASNRDLAKNIQYF.

This sequence joins TRBV29-1 and TRBJ2-1; tentatively, D is TRBD2 (6 bases). The V gene lost 6 bases and the J gene lost 5 bases, with 11 bases spanning the gap. The CDR3 has 12 amino acids. CDR1 and CDR2 (germline): SQVTM, ANQGSEA. The CDR3 spells CSVGTANNEQFF. In DNA form, the CDR3 reads TGCAGCGTGGGGACTGCGAACAATGAGCAGTTCTTC.

The J gene is TRBJ2-3, the V gene TRBV28; 12 positions match TRBD2. The V gene's germline CDR1 is MDHEN and CDR2 SYDVKM. The CDR3 has 15 amino acids. V shed 6 bases and J 2 bases; nucleotides not matched to a gene: 3. DNA of the CDR3: TGTGCCAGCAGCGGACTAGCGGGAAACACAGATACGCAGTATTTT. Protein: CASSGLAGNTDTQYF.

The chain combines TRBV4-2 with TRBJ1-3, with D possibly being TRBD1 (5 bases). Trimming cost V 0 bases and J 8 bases, with 11 bases left between them. Germline values: CDR1 LGHNA, CDR2 YNFKEQ. The CDR3 totals 14 residues. In DNA form, the CDR3 reads TGTGCCAGCAGCCAAGACAGGGTCGATTACACCATATATTTT. Protein: CASSQDRVDYTIYF.

The gene calls are TRBV5-1 and TRBJ1-4; D gene uncertain. The CDR3 spans 15 residues. The V gene's germline CDR1 is SGHRS and CDR2 YFSETQ. Trimming left V 0 bases short and J 7 bases short, with 13 bases between. In nucleotides, the CDR3 is TGCGCCAGCAGCTTGGATGGATCGAGGAGTGAAAAACTGTTTTTT. Protein sequence: CASSLDGSRSEKLFF. The full variable domain, rest sourced from reference TRBV5-1 and TRBJ1-4, is KAGVTQTPRYLIKTRGQQVTLSCSPISGHRSVSWYQQTPGQGLQFLFEYFSETQRNKGNFPGRFSGRQFSNSRSEMNVSTLELGDSALYLCASSLDGSRSEKLFFGSGTQLSVL.

The genes are TRBV9 and TRBJ2-7; 7 nucleotides agree with TRBD2. Trimming cost V 0 bases and J 2 bases; bases outside gene matches: 5. Per germline, CDR1 SGDLS and CDR2 YYNGEE. This CDR3 has 15 amino acids. The CDR3 is CASSVEGGLAYEQYF. DNA for the CDR3: TGTGCCAGCAGCGTAGAAGGTGGACTAGCCTACGAGCAGTACTTC.

The CDR3: CASRGSDRMYGEAFF. CDR3 nucleotides: TGTGCCAGTAGGGGGTCGGACAGGATGTATGGTGAAGCTTTCTTT. The genes are TRBV19 and TRBJ1-1; 7 bases map to TRBD1. J was trimmed by 7 bases and V by 6 bases; bases with no gene match: 14. The CDR3 contains 15 residues. The germline gives CDR1 LNHDA, CDR2 SQIVND (reference sequence).